This T cell receptor (beta chain) was documented in a study of blood T cells in healthy people across ages. The use of a sample-barcoded 5' primer and a J-beta primer mix characterized a second PCR of about 7 to 12 cycles. A template-switch adaptor that had 12 random nucleotides put a tag on each cDNA molecule. MiXCR was run by TCRdb on the 5' RACE reads, yielding one entry per CDR3 protein. The sample gives roughly 800,000 distinct CDR3 sequences, more than 45% of which show up once; about 20% is in the top ten. PBMCs, at least 6.5 million per sample, were isolated. This clonotype came up a few times. The CDR3 runs 14 residues. The germline V gene has CDR1 MGHRA and CDR2 YSYEKL. The ends were cut back, 3 bases at V and 5 bases at J, with 11 bases in the middle.

The V call is TRBV4-1, the J call TRBJ2-1, with D unclear. The source is a man aged 25-45 years in good health. Sequencing was done on a sample of blood. CDR3 bases: TGCGCCAGCAGCCATGCAGCTAGAGACAATGAGCAGTTCTTC. Its translation is CASSHAARDNEQFF.